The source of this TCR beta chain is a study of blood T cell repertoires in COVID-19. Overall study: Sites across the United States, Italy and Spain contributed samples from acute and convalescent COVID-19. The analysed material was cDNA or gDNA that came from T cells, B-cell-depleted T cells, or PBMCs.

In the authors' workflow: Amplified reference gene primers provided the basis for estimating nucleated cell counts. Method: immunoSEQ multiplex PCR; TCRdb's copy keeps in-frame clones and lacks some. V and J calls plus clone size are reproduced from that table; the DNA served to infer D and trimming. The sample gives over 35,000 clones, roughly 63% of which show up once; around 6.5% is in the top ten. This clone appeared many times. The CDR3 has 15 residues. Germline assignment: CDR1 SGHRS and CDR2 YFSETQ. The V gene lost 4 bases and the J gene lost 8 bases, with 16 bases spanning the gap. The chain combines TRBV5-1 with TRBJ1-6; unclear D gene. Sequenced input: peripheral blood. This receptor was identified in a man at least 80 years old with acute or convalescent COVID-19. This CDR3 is CASSAGPTMDSPLHF. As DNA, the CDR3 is TGCGCCAGCAGCGCGGGCCCTACCATGGATTCACCCCTCCACTTT.